The next 20 T cell receptor beta chains were all read from a single sample in a study of cytomegalovirus exposure and HLA in healthy donors. PCR used 60 Vbeta primers and 13 Jbeta primers. The assay was immunoSEQ multiplex PCR, and TCRdb's table has in-frame clones only and misses some. The sample has over 65,000 clones. Sequencing input: PBMCs. The source is a woman aged 25-40 years in good health and CMV-seronegative.

The rearrangement links TRBV7-2 to TRBJ2-3; 10 bases map to TRBD2. Trimming took 1 base from V and 5 from J; bases not matched to a gene: 6. The CDR3 has 16 residues. Germline CDR1 SGHTA, CDR2 FQGNSA. CDR3 sequence reads: CASSLGAGGPVDTQYF. For the CDR3, the DNA is TGTGCCAGCAGCTTAGGAGCGGGGGGGCCCGTAGATACGCAGTATTTT.

This sequence joins TRBV27 and TRBJ1-2, with 7 bases that match TRBD1. The CDR3 is 16 amino acids. V trimming: 5 bases; J trimming: 2 bases; junction bases outside the gene matches: 11. CDR1 and CDR2 from the germline V gene are MNHEY and SMNVEV (reference sequence). In DNA form, the CDR3 reads TGTGCCAGCAGTCCAACCCTCGGGACAGCGAACTATGGCTACACCTTC. Protein: CASSPTLGTANYGYTF.

The rearrangement joins TRBV7-2 to TRBJ2-7; the D gene is possibly TRBD1 (5 bases). V lost 2 bases to trimming and J lost 7 bases, with 15 bases between them. The CDR3 runs 14 residues. From germline, CDR1 is SGHTA and CDR2 FQGNSA. Here the CDR3 DNA reads TGTGCCAGCAGCTTACATCCAGGGCCATGGGAGCAGTACTTC. Its protein is CASSLHPGPWEQYF. The full variable domain, in which reference TRBV7-2 and TRBJ2-7 provide the parts outside the CDR3, is GAGVSQSPSNKVTEKGKDVELRCDPISGHTALYWYRQSLGQGLEFLIYFQGNSAPDKSGLPSDRFSAERTGGSVSTLTIQRTQQEDSAVYLCASSLHPGPWEQYFGPGTRLTVT.

The DNA of the CDR3 is TGTGCCAGCAGACCGGACAGGCGATTTGGAGAGACCCAGTACTTC. It codes for CASRPDRRFGETQYF. V usage is TRBV2 and J usage is TRBJ2-5; 7 nucleotides agree with TRBD1. There are 15 residues in the CDR3. CDR1 and CDR2 from the germline V gene are SNHLY and FYNNEI. The trim removed 6 bases at V and 4 bases at J, leaving 11 bases unmatched.

The chain couples TRBV27 to TRBJ1-5, with 9 bases aligning to TRBD1. The CDR3 consists of 16 residues. With V trimmed by 6 bases and J by 3 bases, 9 bases remained unmatched. Germline CDR1 MNHEY, CDR2 SMNVEV (reference sequence). The CDR3 nucleotides are TGTGCCAGCAGCCCCCGTCGGGACAGGGTCAATCAGCCCCAGCATTTT. The encoded protein is CASSPRRDRVNQPQHF.

The genes are TRBV7-9 and TRBJ2-1; TRBD2 aligns across 8 bases. CDR1 is SEHNR, CDR2 FQNEAQ, per germline (reference sequence). The CDR3 totals 16 residues. The V segment lost 4 bases and the J segment 0 bases; nucleotides outside the gene matches: 5. The CDR3 reads CASSSPSGFSYNEQFF. CDR3 DNA: TGTGCCAGCAGCTCCCCTAGCGGGTTCTCCTACAATGAGCAGTTCTTC.

The chain is built from TRBV28 and TRBJ1-3, with 12 bases aligning to TRBD1. V was clipped by 5 bases and J by 2 bases; unmatched bases: 7. There are 17 residues in the CDR3. Germline CDR1 reads MDHEN; CDR2 reads SYDVKM. The CDR3 loop reads CASSLGQGAKTGNTIYF. DNA for the CDR3: TGTGCCAGCAGTCTGGGACAGGGGGCGAAAACTGGAAACACCATATATTTT. Full variable domain (missing parts from reference TRBV28 and TRBJ1-3): DVKVTQSSRYLVKRTGEKVFLECVQDMDHENMFWYRQDPGLGLRLIYFSYDVKMKEKGDIPEGYSVSREKKERFSLILESASTNQTSMYLCASSLGQGAKTGNTIYFGEGSWLTVV.

The chain links TRBV5-6 to TRBJ1-5, with D perhaps TRBD1 (5 bases). Germline-derived CDR1 and CDR2 are SGHDT and YYEEEE. V gave up 3 bases and J gave up 3 bases, with 10 bases separating them. The CDR3 covers 14 residues. The CDR3 coding sequence is TGTGCCAGCAGCTCTGGGGGGGACAATCAGCCCCAGCATTTT. Protein sequence: CASSSGGDNQPQHF.

The chain carries TRBV5-1 and TRBJ2-7; 7 bases are shared with TRBD1. V gave up 2 bases and J gave up 7 bases; unmatched junction bases: 6. This CDR3 region has 13 residues. Germline-derived CDR1 and CDR2 are SGHRS and YFSETQ. DNA of the CDR3: TGCGCCAGCAGCTTCCGACAGGGCCGGGAGCAGTACTTC. It yields the protein CASSFRQGREQYF.

The CDR3 DNA reads TGCGCCAGCAGCTTACAGCCATCTAACTATGGCTACACCTTC. Residues: CASSLQPSNYGYTF. The chain combines TRBV5-1 with TRBJ1-2; D is undetermined. Trimming shortened V by 2 bases and J by 0 bases, and 8 bases separated the two germline ends. The CDR3 covers 14 residues. Germline V CDR1 and CDR2: SGHRS, YFSETQ. Together with reference TRBV5-1 and TRBJ1-2, the CDR3 gives the full variable domain: KAGVTQTPRYLIKTRGQQVTLSCSPISGHRSVSWYQQTPGQGLQFLFEYFSETQRNKGNFPGRFSGRQFSNSRSEMNVSTLELGDSALYLCASSLQPSNYGYTFGSGTRLTVV.

The chain uses TRBV27 and TRBJ1-2; weak D call: TRBD1 (5 bases). This CDR3 is built from 15 residues. CDR1 is MNHEY, CDR2 SMNVEV, per germline (reference sequence). V shed 4 bases and J shed 1 base, with 13 bases lying between them. The CDR3 loop is CASSWTGGINYGYTF. DNA for the CDR3: TGTGCCAGCAGTTGGACGGGGGGAATTAACTATGGCTACACCTTC.

The chain joins TRBV6-1 to TRBJ1-4, with no clear D. CDR3 size: 13 residues. From germline, CDR1 is MNHNS and CDR2 SASEGT. Trimming left V 0 bases short and J 5 bases short, with 4 bases between. CDR3 sequence (DNA): TGTGCCAGCAGTGAAGCCCCAAATGAAAAACTGTTTTTT. This encodes CASSEAPNEKLFF.

The chain carries TRBV19 and TRBJ2-3; 10 nucleotides align to TRBD2. The germline V gene has CDR1 LNHDA and CDR2 SQIVND (reference sequence). This CDR3 is 17 amino acids long. V dropped 0 bases and J dropped 0; count of bases not matched to a gene: 3. The DNA for the CDR3 is TGTGCCAGTAGTATAGAACTAGCGGGGTTTAGCACAGATACGCAGTATTTT. Its translation: CASSIELAGFSTDTQYF.

This rearrangement joins TRBV2 to TRBJ1-2; possibly TRBD1 for D (5 bases). V dropped 9 bases and J dropped 2 bases, with 10 bases sitting between them. The germline V gene has CDR1 SNHLY and CDR2 FYNNEI. This CDR3 has 12 residues. CDR3 loop: CARSRVNYGYTF. CDR3 nucleotides: TGTGCCAGAAGCAGGGTCAACTATGGCTACACCTTC.

In DNA, the CDR3 is TGCGCCAGCAGCCGCACATTGAACACTGAAGCTTTCTTT. Its protein is CASSRTLNTEAFF. The genes are TRBV4-1 and TRBJ1-1; D gene uncertain. Germline-derived CDR1 and CDR2 are MGHRA and YSYEKL. Trimming removed 4 bases from V and 0 bases from J, with 6 bases in between. This CDR3 has 13 residues.

The chain links TRBV6-4 to TRBJ2-3; D is perhaps TRBD1 (5 bases). Germline V gene sequence: CDR1 MRHNA, CDR2 SNTAGT. The length of the CDR3 is 13 residues. The ends were cut back, 5 bases at V and 3 bases at J, with 9 bases in the middle. The CDR3 DNA is TGTGCCAGCAGTCCACAGGATACAGATACGCAGTATTTT. Translation: CASSPQDTDTQYF.

CDR3 protein: CASRTGGSAYEQYF. Here the CDR3 DNA reads TGTGCCAGCAGGACAGGGGGCTCCGCCTACGAGCAGTACTTC. The rearrangement uses TRBV6-1 and TRBJ2-7; the match to TRBD1 covers 10 bases. Germline trimming cut 6 bases from V and 2 bases from J; bases unmatched to any gene: 4. The germline V gene encodes CDR1 MNHNS and CDR2 SASEGT. The CDR3 extends over 14 amino acids.

The chain links TRBV30 to TRBJ1-1; TRBD1 is a possible D gene (6 bases). V was trimmed by 2 bases and J by 2 bases, leaving 15 bases between them. The CDR3 extends over 15 amino acids. CDR1 is GTSNPN, CDR2 SVGIG, per germline (reference sequence). CDR3 amino acids: CAWSQGLRDNTEAFF. DNA of the CDR3: TGTGCCTGGAGTCAGGGGCTCCGGGATAACACTGAAGCTTTCTTT.

The rearrangement joins TRBV7-2 to TRBJ1-2; TRBD1 might be the D (6 bases). Trimming stripped 1 base from V and 7 bases from J, with 10 bases between. CDR1 SGHTA and CDR2 FQGNSA come from the germline V gene. The CDR3 is made up of 13 amino acids. For the CDR3, the DNA is TGTGCCAGCAGCTTAGATCAGGGGCTTGGCTACACCTTC. The encoded protein is CASSLDQGLGYTF. The full variable domain, its missing parts supplied by reference TRBV7-2 and TRBJ1-2, is GAGVSQSPSNKVTEKGKDVELRCDPISGHTALYWYRQSLGQGLEFLIYFQGNSAPDKSGLPSDRFSAERTGGSVSTLTIQRTQQEDSAVYLCASSLDQGLGYTFGSGTRLTVV.

The chain joins TRBV18 to TRBJ1-3; TRBD1 is a possible D gene (5 bases). Germline V gene sequence: CDR1 KGHSH, CDR2 LQKENI. V was pared by 2 bases and J by 0 bases, with 17 bases between. The CDR3 totals 18 residues. The CDR3 protein is CASSPFGRGASSGNTIYF. Written as DNA, the CDR3 is TGTGCCAGCTCACCATTCGGGAGAGGGGCTAGCTCTGGAAACACCATATATTTT.